The source of this T cell receptor (beta chain) is a study of Graves' ophthalmopathy and Graves' hyperthyroidism. Study findings and constraints: Blood was where most expanded thyroid clonotypes above 0.001 frequency also turned up. The model reached approximately 70% sensitivity and approximately 72% specificity for predicting ophthalmopathy progression.

Patients were diagnosed from clinical symptoms, serum thyroxine, TRAb, thyroid ultrasound and orbital computed tomography. The V gene's germline CDR1 is SGHAT and CDR2 FQNNGV. V was trimmed by 8 bases and J by 4 bases, leaving 14 bases between them. The CDR3 spans 13 residues. This clonotype has a count of ten or more. Antigen unknown. Investigators amplified TCR beta CDR3 regions from RNA transcripts. Scientists carried out first-round RT-PCR using HTBI primers and then a second-round multiplex PCR. MiXCR, run by TCRdb on the multiplex PCR reads, gives a single entry per CDR3 protein. Of more than 1,000,000 distinct CDR3 sequences detected, about 35% appear once; the ten largest clones hold roughly 10%.

J is TRBJ2-5 and V is TRBV11-2; D is unresolved. The clonotype comes from an adult man with Graves' hyperthyroidism. Sequencing used peripheral blood or thyroid tissue (not recorded which). The CDR3 DNA sequence: TGTGCCAGCCTAACCCGAGTGGGAGAGACCCAGTACTTC. The encoded protein is CASLTRVGETQYF.